This T cell receptor beta chain was found in a study of control samples from healthy donors and cancer patients (TCRdb year 2020). After removal of 2 bases from V and 1 base from J, the junction retains 7 bases not matched to a gene. The CDR3 runs 16 amino acids, cysteine and phenylalanine included. CDR3 DNA only is kept here, 48 bases in frame from base 1. CDR1 and CDR2 are read off the germline V gene as MNHEY and SVGAGI. The library was produced with the immunoSEQ multiplex PCR assay. TCRdb obtained this table from immuneACCESS and retained in-frame rearrangements with V and J assigned. These tables miss some clones; where compared with another copy, unresolved V genes account for less than half of the shortfall, and the remainder is unexplained. This sample holds 100,000 to 150,000 clones; about 88% were observed only once. Together, the top ten hold around 2% of the sample. A remark on this clone: The specificity of this receptor is unknown. No qualities accompany the bases; no much larger clone lies one base away.

This receptor was obtained from a man aged 18 to 35 in good health. Material: blood. The receptor chain draws on TRBV6-5 and TRBJ1-2; 7 bases in the middle match TRBD1. The CDR3 loop reads CASSYVGGPGNYGYTF. The bases read TGTGCCAGCAGTTACGTAGGGGGCCCCGGTAACTATGGCTACACCTTC.